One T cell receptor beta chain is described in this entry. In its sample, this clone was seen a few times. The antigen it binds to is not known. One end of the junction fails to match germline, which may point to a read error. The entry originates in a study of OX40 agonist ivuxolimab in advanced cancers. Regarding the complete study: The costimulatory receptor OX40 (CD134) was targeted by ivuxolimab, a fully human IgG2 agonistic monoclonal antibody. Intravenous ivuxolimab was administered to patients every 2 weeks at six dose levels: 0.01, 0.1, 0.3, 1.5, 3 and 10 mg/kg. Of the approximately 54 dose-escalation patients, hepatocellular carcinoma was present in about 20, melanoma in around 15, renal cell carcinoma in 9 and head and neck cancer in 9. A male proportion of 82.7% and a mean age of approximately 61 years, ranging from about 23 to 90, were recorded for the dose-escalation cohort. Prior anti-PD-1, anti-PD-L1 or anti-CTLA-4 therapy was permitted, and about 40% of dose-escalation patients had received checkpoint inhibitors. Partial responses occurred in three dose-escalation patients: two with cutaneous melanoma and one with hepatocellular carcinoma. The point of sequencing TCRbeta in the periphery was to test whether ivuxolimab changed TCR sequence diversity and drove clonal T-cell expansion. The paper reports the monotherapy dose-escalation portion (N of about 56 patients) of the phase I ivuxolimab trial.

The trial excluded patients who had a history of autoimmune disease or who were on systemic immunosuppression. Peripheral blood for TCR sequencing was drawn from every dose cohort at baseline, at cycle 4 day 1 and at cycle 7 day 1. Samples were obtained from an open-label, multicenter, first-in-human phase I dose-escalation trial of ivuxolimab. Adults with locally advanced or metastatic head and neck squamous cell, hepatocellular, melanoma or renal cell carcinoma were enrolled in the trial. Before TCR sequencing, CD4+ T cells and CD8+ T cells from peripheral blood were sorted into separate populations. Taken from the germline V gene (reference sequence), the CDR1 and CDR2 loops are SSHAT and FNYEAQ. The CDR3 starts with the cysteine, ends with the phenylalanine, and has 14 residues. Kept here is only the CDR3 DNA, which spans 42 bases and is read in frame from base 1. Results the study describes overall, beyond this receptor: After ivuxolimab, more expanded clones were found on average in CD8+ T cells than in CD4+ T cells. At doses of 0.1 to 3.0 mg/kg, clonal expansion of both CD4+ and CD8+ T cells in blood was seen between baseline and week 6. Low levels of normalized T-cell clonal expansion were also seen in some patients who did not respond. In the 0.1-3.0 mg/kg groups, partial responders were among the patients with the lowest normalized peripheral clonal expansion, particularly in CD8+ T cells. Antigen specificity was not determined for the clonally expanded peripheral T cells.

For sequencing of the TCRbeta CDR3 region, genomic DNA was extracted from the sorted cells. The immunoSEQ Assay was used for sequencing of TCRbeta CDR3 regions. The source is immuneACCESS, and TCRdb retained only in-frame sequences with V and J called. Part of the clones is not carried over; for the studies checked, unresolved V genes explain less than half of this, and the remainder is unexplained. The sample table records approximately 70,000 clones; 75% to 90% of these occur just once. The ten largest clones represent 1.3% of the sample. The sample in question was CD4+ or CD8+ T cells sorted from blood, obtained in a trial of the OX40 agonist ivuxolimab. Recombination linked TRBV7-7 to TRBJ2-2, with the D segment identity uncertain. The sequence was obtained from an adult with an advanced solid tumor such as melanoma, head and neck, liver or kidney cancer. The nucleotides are TGTGCTAGCAGCCCCCCGTTGGCGACCGGGGAGCTGTTTTTT. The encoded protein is CASSPPLATGELFF.